The present TCR beta chain was sequenced within a study of immune heterogeneity within non-small cell lung tumors. This CDR3 region has 13 residues. V lost 1 base and J lost 6, with 10 bases in between. Germline CDR1 reads MGHRA; CDR2 reads YSYEKL. This clonotype was counted a few times. The antigen remains unidentified. The authors amplified TCR beta CDR3 by multiplex PCR with 32 V and 13 J primers. TCRdb ran MiXCR on the multiplex PCR reads and lists one entry per CDR3 protein. The sample yields under 5,500 distinct CDR3 sequences, about 23% seen once. Bulk tumor genomic DNA, 450 to 750 ng per sample, was the template. Taken during surgery, several biopsies per primary tumor were spaced as far apart as possible within the tumor mass. The study cohort was described as untreated, and its members had newly diagnosed non-small cell lung cancer. They went on to have curative surgery. Study conclusions and caveats: Local T-cell clonality and local tumor mutational burden correlated moderately but significantly (R around 0.3).

The chain joins TRBV4-1 to TRBJ2-7; D is ambiguous. This sequence originates from a man between 60 and 75 years old with non-small cell lung cancer. The sequenced sample consisted of lung tumor tissue. CDR3 protein: CASSQVISREQYF. The CDR3 bases are TGCGCCAGCAGCCAAGTAATCTCTCGCGAGCAGTACTTC.